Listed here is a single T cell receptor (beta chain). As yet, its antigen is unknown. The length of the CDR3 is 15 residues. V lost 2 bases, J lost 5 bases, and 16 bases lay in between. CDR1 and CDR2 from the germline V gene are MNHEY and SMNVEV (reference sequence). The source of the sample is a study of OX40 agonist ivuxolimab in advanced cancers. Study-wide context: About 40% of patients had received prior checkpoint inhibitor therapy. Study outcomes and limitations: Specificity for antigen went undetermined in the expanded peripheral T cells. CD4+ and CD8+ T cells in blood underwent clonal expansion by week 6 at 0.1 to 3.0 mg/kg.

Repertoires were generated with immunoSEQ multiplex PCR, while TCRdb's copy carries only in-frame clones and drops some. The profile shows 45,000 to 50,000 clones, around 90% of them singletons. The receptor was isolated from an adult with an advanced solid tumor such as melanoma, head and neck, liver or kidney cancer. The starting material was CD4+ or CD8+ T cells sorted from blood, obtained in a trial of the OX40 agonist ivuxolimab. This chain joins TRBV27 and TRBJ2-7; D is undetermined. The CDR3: CASSLSMGSRHEQYF. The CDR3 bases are TGTGCCAGCAGTTTAAGTATGGGTAGCCGCCACGAGCAGTACTTC.